The clone carrying this T cell receptor beta chain was observed at least ten times. Its antigen is not identified. With 4 bases removed from V and 5 bases from J, the gap between germline ends came to 16 bases. This CDR3 is 14 amino acids long. Germline CDR1 and CDR2: SGHRS and YFSETQ. The data are from a study of T cells in Graves' hyperthyroidism and ophthalmopathy. Study conclusions and caveats: Patients with ophthalmopathy were separated from those with stable hyperthyroidism by a 13 V-J model.

Exclusion of patients followed from uncontrolled infection, other autoimmune disease, pregnancy or lactation. Diagnoses rested on clinical symptoms, serum thyroxine and TRAb, thyroid ultrasound and orbital computed tomography. The PBMCs were sourced from fresh peripheral blood (approximately 9.6 ml). Amplified TCR beta CDR3 regions derived from RNA transcripts. TCR CDR3 underwent first-round RT-PCR with the HTBI primer set. TCRdb re-called the multiplex PCR reads through MiXCR, storing one row per CDR3 protein. The data contain hundreds of thousands of distinct CDR3 sequences, about 14% of them singletons.

The material sequenced was blood. This sequence originates from a man aged 45-65 years with Graves' ophthalmopathy. The chain recombines TRBV5-1 with TRBJ2-7, with D possibly TRBD2 on 7 matching bases. The CDR3 nucleotides are TGCGCCAGCAGCCCAAGGACAGCGGGAAACGAGCAGTACTTC. It translates to CASSPRTAGNEQYF.